The sequence of this TCR beta chain was determined in a study of blood T cells in healthy people across ages. This CDR3 contains 15 residues. Unmatched junction bases numbered 10, after V lost 5 bases and J lost 4 bases. Germline V gives CDR1 SQVTM, CDR2 ANQGSEA. Sample-barcoded 5' priming and a J-beta primer mix drove a second PCR of about 6 to 11 cycles. Each sample yielded at least 3 million CDR3-containing paired-end reads. TCRdb fed the 5' RACE reads into MiXCR, producing one record per CDR3 protein. Found here are hundreds of thousands of distinct CDR3 sequences, about 30% of them singletons; the top ten hold approximately 15%. Findings and caveats of the study: A roughly linear fall in TCR beta diversity per million T cells was seen with increasing age.

This clonotype was seen many times. Its matching antigen is unknown. The chain couples TRBV29-1 to TRBJ2-3; 9 positions agree with TRBD2. The TCR sequence derives from an elderly woman in good health. Sequencing was done on a sample of blood. CDR3 sequence: CSVRSSGGPADTQYF. DNA of the CDR3: TGCAGCGTTCGTTCGAGCGGGGGGCCCGCAGATACGCAGTATTTT.